A single sample gave rise to the 17 T cell receptor beta chains below, sequenced in a study of shared clonotypes between healthy human individuals (dated by TCRdb to about 2020). The protocol used for the library was the immunoSEQ multiplex PCR assay. TCRdb stores this immuneACCESS table with in-frame sequences only. Part of the clones is absent; in the studies checked, under half of the shortfall reflects unresolved V genes, and no reason is known for the rest. The sample table shows some 1.5 million clones, and roughly 96% are seen once. Over 1% of the sample is taken by the ten largest. Sequenced sample: naive CD4+ T cells sorted from blood. According to the study, the label for this sample's cell subset or site signals: CD45RA+ positively selected. The receptor source for this set is a man younger than 45 in good health.

The chain uses TRBV6-1 and TRBJ2-7; D gene uncertain. V gave up 11 bases and J gave up 1 base, with 12 bases separating them. Germline-derived CDR1 and CDR2 are MNHNS and SASEGT. This CDR3 is built from 12 residues. CDR3 residues: CAGGRTSYEQYF. The CDR3 DNA follows: TGTGCCGGCGGACGAACGTCCTACGAGCAGTACTTC.

V usage is TRBV11-2 and J usage is TRBJ2-1; possibly TRBD2 for D (5 bases). This CDR3 has 18 residues. Germline values: CDR1 SGHAT, CDR2 FQNNGV. Trimming took off 1 base at V and 5 bases at J, with 21 bases between the two ends. CDR3 DNA sequence: TGTGCCAGCAGCTTAGGTTTGGGGAGACAATCAGACCACAATGAGCAGTTCTTC. It encodes CASSLGLGRQSDHNEQFF.

The gene calls are TRBV7-3 and TRBJ1-3; TRBD1 is a possible D gene (6 bases). Trimming removed 5 bases from V and 0 bases from J, with 8 bases in between. In germline, CDR1 is SGHTA, CDR2 FQGTGA. The length of the CDR3 is 14 residues. CDR3 sequence reads: CASSQGGSGNTIYF. Here the CDR3 DNA reads TGTGCCAGCAGCCAAGGGGGCTCTGGAAACACCATATATTTT. The whole variable domain, remainder taken from reference TRBV7-3 and TRBJ1-3, is GAGVSQTPSNKVTEKGKYVELRCDPISGHTALYWYRQSLGQGPEFLIYFQGTGAADDSGLPNDRFFAVRPEGSVSTLKIQRTERGDSAVYLCASSQGGSGNTIYFGEGSWLTVV.

Here the CDR3 DNA reads TGTGCCAGCAGTTCTAGCGGGAGTCATCATACGCAGTATTTT. Translation gives CASSSSGSHHTQYF. V gene TRBV6-5 combines with J gene TRBJ2-3, with 10 bases that match TRBD2. V lost 4 bases and J lost 7; bases outside the gene matches: 5. The germline gives CDR1 MNHEY, CDR2 SVGAGI. This CDR3 is 14 amino acids long.

The CDR3 here is CARNTSKNWGEQVGKNQPQHF. The CDR3 bases are TGTGCCAGAAATACTTCTAAAAATTGGGGAGAACAGGTAGGTAAGAATCAGCCCCAGCATTTT. The chain combines TRBV21-1 with TRBJ1-5. TRBV21-1 is a pseudogene segment. This CDR3 is built from 21 residues.

CDR3 sequence (DNA): TGTGCCAGCAGCGTAGATGCGGGAACGGTGTACAATGAGCAGTTCTTC. This codes for CASSVDAGTVYNEQFF. The gene calls are TRBV9 and TRBJ2-1, with D maybe TRBD2 (6 bases). Trimming cost V 0 bases and J 4 bases, with 14 bases left between them. The CDR3 is 16 residues long. Germline V lookup: CDR1 SGDLS, CDR2 YYNGEE.

A single count supports this clone. The J gene is TRBJ2-3, the V gene TRBV10-3; D assignment may be TRBD1 or TRBD2 (6 bases each). The CDR3 runs to 17 residues. Germline V gene data show CDR1 as ENHRY and CDR2 as SYGVKD. With 6 bases removed from V and 4 bases from J, the gap between germline ends came to 23 bases. The CDR3 DNA sequence: TGTGCCATCAGCGCGATAGGATCCGGGGGCGGTTCAGATACGCAGTATTTT. Amino acids: CAISAIGSGGGSDTQYF.

The chain employs TRBV11-2 and TRBJ2-7; D is undetermined. CDR1 is SGHAT and CDR2 is FQNNGV in the germline V gene. V was pared by 6 bases and J by 3 bases, with 12 bases between. This CDR3 comprises 13 residues. Here the CDR3 reads CASRGGLVYEQYF. The CDR3 bases are TGTGCCAGCAGGGGTGGGTTGGTCTACGAGCAGTACTTC.

The J gene is TRBJ1-1, the V gene TRBV11-2, with a possible D match to TRBD1 (6 bases). The V gene lost 1 base and the J gene lost 2 bases, with 11 bases spanning the gap. The CDR3 spans 15 residues. Looked up from germline, CDR1 is SGHAT and CDR2 is FQNNGV. The CDR3 DNA is TGTGCCAGCAGCTTAGTGGCAGGGGCCAACACTGAAGCTTTCTTT. Its translation: CASSLVAGANTEAFF.

This rearrangement joins TRBV25-1 to TRBJ2-1; 8 nucleotides match TRBD2. The CDR3 sequence is 16 residues long. Germline trimming cut 1 base from V and 7 bases from J; bases unmatched to any gene: 9. Per germline, CDR1 MGHDK and CDR2 SYGVNS. The CDR3 DNA sequence: TGTGCCAGCAGTGAATGGAAAGGGACTAGACATAATGAGCAGTTCTTC. Encoded protein: CASSEWKGTRHNEQFF.

J is TRBJ2-3 and V is TRBV11-2, with 9 positions matching TRBD1. The V gene end was trimmed by 3 bases and the J gene end by 5 bases; junction bases not matched to a gene: 6. CDR1 SGHAT and CDR2 FQNNGV come from the germline V gene. The CDR3 contains 15 residues. The CDR3 region is CASSFGTGKGDTQYF. Written as DNA, the CDR3 is TGTGCCAGCAGCTTCGGGACAGGGAAGGGAGATACGCAGTATTTT.

A single count supports this clone. The CDR3 DNA reads TGTGCCAGCAGTCTTATGGCTCCCCAAGAGACCCAGTACTTC. As protein: CASSLMAPQETQYF. This rearrangement joins TRBV7-9 to TRBJ2-5, with D uncertain. Germline lookup yields CDR1 SEHNR and CDR2 FQNEAQ (reference sequence). CDR3 length: 14 residues. The V gene lost 6 bases and the J gene lost 1 base, with 12 bases spanning the gap.

The chain carries TRBV6-1 and TRBJ2-3; D gene unclear. The germline gives CDR1 MNHNS, CDR2 SASEGT. This CDR3 is built from 17 residues. Trimming stripped 4 bases from V and 4 bases from J, with 21 bases between. CDR3 sequence reads: CASSALSNQLLSDTQYF. CDR3 nucleotides: TGTGCCAGCAGTGCCCTCTCGAACCAGCTTTTGTCAGATACGCAGTATTTT.

Concerning this clone: The sample contains more than one DNA sequence encoding this CDR3. This chain connects TRBV6-5 to TRBJ2-5, with unresolved D. CDR3 length: 13 residues. Trimming left V 6 bases short and J 4 bases short, with 12 bases between. Germline V gene sequence: CDR1 MNHEY, CDR2 SVGAGI. As DNA, the CDR3 is TGTGCCAGCAGCCCACCTGCCAGAGAGACCCAGTACTTC. Protein sequence: CASSPPARETQYF.

This rearrangement joins TRBV7-2 to TRBJ2-3; D uncertain. CDR3 length: 16 residues. CDR1 SGHTA and CDR2 FQGNSA come from the germline V gene. V was shortened by 4 bases and J by 1 base, with 15 bases between the two germline ends. The CDR3 coding sequence is TGTGCCAGCAGCTCAGCCCGACCGGGTGGCACAGATACGCAGTATTTT. The encoded protein is CASSSARPGGTDTQYF.

This chain connects TRBV2 to TRBJ1-1; unclear D gene. The CDR3 contains 15 residues. The V end was cut by 5 bases, the J end by 0 bases, with 13 bases between. Germline V gives CDR1 SNHLY, CDR2 FYNNEI. The CDR3 sequence: CASSRAANMNTEAFF. The CDR3 DNA reads as TGTGCCAGCAGTAGGGCAGCAAACATGAACACTGAAGCTTTCTTT.

In its sample, this clone was seen once. V usage is TRBV7-9 and J usage is TRBJ2-5; either TRBD1 or TRBD2 may fit D (5 bases each). V dropped 5 bases and J dropped 2 bases, with 12 bases sitting between them. Germline CDR1 is SEHNR and CDR2 is FQNEAQ (reference sequence). This CDR3 has 14 amino acids. The CDR3 protein is CASSQGPEQETQYF. The CDR3 bases are TGTGCCAGCAGCCAGGGACCAGAACAAGAGACCCAGTACTTC. Using reference TRBV7-9 and TRBJ2-5 for the parts outside the CDR3, the full variable domain is DTGVSQNPRHKITKRGQNVTFRCDPISEHNRLYWYRQTLGQGPEFLTYFQNEAQLEKSRLLSDRFSAERPKGSFSTLEIQRTEQGDSAMYLCASSQGPEQETQYFGPGTRLLVL.